The 25 T cell receptor beta chains below all came from one sample that was sequenced in a study of identical twins. MiXCR, applied by TCRdb to the 5' RACE reads, yields one record per CDR3 protein. This table has about 430,000 distinct CDR3 sequences, 18% appearing once. Source material: naive T cells sorted from blood. Receptors were obtained from a man aged 45 to 65 in good health.

In this sample, this clonotype turned up many times. The gene calls are TRBV9 and TRBJ2-1; 8 nucleotides line up with TRBD2. Losses at the gene ends were 3 bases for V and 8 bases for J; bases not matched to a gene: 7. CDR1 and CDR2 from the germline V gene are SGDLS and YYNGEE. This CDR3 comprises 14 residues. The DNA of the CDR3 is TGTGCCAGCAGCGGAGCGGGAGCTAGCGATGAGCAGTTCTTC. As protein: CASSGAGASDEQFF. Supplemented by reference TRBV9 and TRBJ2-1, the full variable domain reads DSGVTQTPKHLITATGQRVTLRCSPRSGDLSVYWYQQSLDQGLQFLIQYYNGEERAKGNILERFSAQQFPDLHSELNLSSLELGDSALYFCASSGAGASDEQFFGPGTRLTVL.

The sample holds a few counts of this clonotype. The rearrangement links TRBV20-1 to TRBJ2-7; possible D gene TRBD1, 5 bases. Trimming shortened V by 1 base and J by 3 bases, and 10 bases separated the two germline ends. The germline CDR1 and CDR2 sequences are DFQATT and SNEGSKA (reference sequence). This CDR3 has 13 amino acids. CDR3 loop: CSARAGPYYEQYF. Here the CDR3 DNA reads TGCAGTGCTAGAGCAGGGCCCTACTACGAGCAGTACTTC.

Only a few counts were recorded for this clonotype. The chain has TRBV5-1 and TRBJ2-2, with a weak D call TRBD1 (8 bases). The germline V gene has CDR1 SGHRS and CDR2 YFSETQ. Trimming shortened V by 4 bases and J by 6 bases, and 19 bases separated the two germline ends. CDR3 length: 16 residues. The CDR3: CASSPSGGAGAGELFF. For the CDR3, the DNA is TGCGCCAGCAGCCCGTCAGGGGGCGCGGGGGCCGGGGAGCTGTTTTTT.

This clonotype has more than one count but fewer than ten. This sequence joins TRBV12-3 or TRBV12-4 and TRBJ2-6; D is undetermined. The CDR3 covers 13 residues. V lost 5 bases, J lost 4 bases, and 6 bases lay in between. CDR3 in DNA: TGTGCCAGCAGTGAGGCCGGGGCCAACGTCCTGACTTTC. Encoded protein: CASSEAGANVLTF.

The chain has TRBV12-3 or TRBV12-4 and TRBJ2-2; D gene unclear. The CDR3 contains 16 residues. Between the trimmed V and J ends, which lost 6 bases and 2 bases, there was a span of 16 bases. The DNA of the CDR3 is TGTGCCAGCAGATCCCTTGGCAGTACCAACACCGGGGAGCTGTTTTTT. It specifies CASRSLGSTNTGELFF.

This clonotype was seen more than once but under ten times. J is TRBJ2-5 and V is TRBV7-8; 11 bases match TRBD2. J gave up 1 base and V 6 bases, and 10 bases lay outside the gene matches. CDR1 SGHVS and CDR2 FQNEAQ come from the germline V gene. The CDR3 loop spans 17 amino acids. This chain's CDR3 is CASRQDTSGGLQETQYF. CDR3 coding DNA: TGTGCCAGCAGACAAGATACTAGCGGGGGCCTCCAAGAGACCCAGTACTTC.

This clonotype appeared once. This chain links TRBV5-6 with TRBJ2-5; tentatively, D is TRBD1 (5 bases). The germline V gene has CDR1 SGHDT and CDR2 YYEEEE. With 0 bases removed from V and 7 bases from J, the gap between germline ends came to 13 bases. This CDR3 spans 14 amino acids. The DNA for the CDR3 is TGTGCCAGCAGCTTGGTCTCGGCCCAGGGGACCCAGTACTTC. This sequence encodes CASSLVSAQGTQYF.

This chain uses TRBV25-1 with TRBJ1-3; D remains unclear. CDR3 size: 11 residues. The germline CDR1 and CDR2 sequences are MGHDK and SYGVNS. The ends were cut back, 4 bases at V and 4 bases at J, with 2 bases in the middle. In nucleotides, the CDR3 is TGTGCCAGCAGTGGCGGAAACACCATATATTTT. Its translation: CASSGGNTIYF. The variable domain in full, with the rest retrieved from reference TRBV25-1 and TRBJ1-3, is EADIYQTPRYLVIGTGKKITLECSQTMGHDKMYWYQQDPGMELHLIHYSYGVNSTEKGDLSSESTVSRIRTEHFPLTLESARPSHTSQYLCASSGGNTIYFGEGSWLTVV.

This chain connects TRBV29-1 to TRBJ2-2; D unclear. Between the trimmed V and J ends, which lost 7 bases and 4 bases, there was a span of 13 bases. The CDR3 consists of 13 residues. Germline V gene sequence: CDR1 SQVTM, CDR2 ANQGSEA. CDR3 nucleotide sequence: TGCAGCGCTGAGACAAGCGCCACCGGGGAGCTGTTTTTT. Protein product: CSAETSATGELFF.

In its sample, this clonotype was seen many times. J is TRBJ2-7 and V is TRBV3-1; the match to TRBD2 covers 7 bases. The germline V gene has CDR1 LGHDT and CDR2 YNNKEL (reference sequence). V gave up 2 bases and J gave up 3 bases; unmatched junction bases: 10. The CDR3 spans 16 residues. Here the CDR3 reads CASSQMFSRDYYEQYF. The CDR3 DNA follows: TGTGCCAGCAGCCAAATGTTTTCCCGGGACTACTACGAGCAGTACTTC.

A few counts support this clonotype. The chain couples TRBV4-3 to TRBJ2-7; unclear D gene. The CDR3 is 15 residues long. V shed 1 base and J shed 2 bases, with 12 bases lying between them. CDR1 and CDR2 (germline): LGHNA, YSLEER. The CDR3 sequence: CASSQGYGQPYEQYF. As DNA, the CDR3 is TGCGCCAGCAGCCAAGGGTACGGGCAACCCTACGAGCAGTACTTC.

In its sample, this clonotype was seen many times. This chain connects TRBV7-2 to TRBJ2-3; 9 positions agree with TRBD1. V shed 1 base and J 3 bases; nucleotides not matched to a gene: 8. Germline CDR1 reads SGHTA; CDR2 reads FQGNSA. The CDR3 loop spans 17 amino acids. Here the CDR3 DNA reads TGTGCCAGCAGCTTAGTAGGACAGGGGAGTTGGACAGATACGCAGTATTTT. Translated, it gives CASSLVGQGSWTDTQYF.

This clonotype showed up just a few times. The chain uses TRBV10-1 and TRBJ1-1, with 7 bases fitting TRBD1. Germline V gene data show CDR1 as WNHNN and CDR2 as SYGVQD (reference sequence). The CDR3 runs 16 residues. With 2 bases clipped from V and 1 base from J, the junction kept 7 bases outside the gene matches. The CDR3 nucleotides read TGCGCCAGCAGTGAGAAGGGGGCAAGAGGGAACACTGAAGCTTTCTTT. Its protein is CASSEKGARGNTEAFF.

The CDR3 nucleotides read TGTGCCAGCAGTTACGGGCCATCAGGGCTCTATGGCTACACCTTC. Protein sequence: CASSYGPSGLYGYTF. The gene calls are TRBV6-5 and TRBJ1-2, with a tentative D call TRBD1 (5 bases). The ends were cut back, 2 bases at V and 4 bases at J, with 14 bases in the middle. CDR3 length: 15 amino acids. Per the germline V gene, CDR1 is MNHEY and CDR2 is SVGAGI.

The rearrangement joins TRBV5-1 to TRBJ1-5, with a tentative D call TRBD1 (6 bases). CDR3 length: 13 amino acids. Per germline, CDR1 SGHRS and CDR2 YFSETQ. V lost 1 base and J lost 9, with 11 bases in between. In DNA, the CDR3 is TGCGCCAGCAGCTTGAGGGGAGGGGGGCCCCAGCATTTT. Residues: CASSLRGGGPQHF. Complete variable domain (other parts from reference TRBV5-1 and TRBJ1-5): KAGVTQTPRYLIKTRGQQVTLSCSPISGHRSVSWYQQTPGQGLQFLFEYFSETQRNKGNFPGRFSGRQFSNSRSEMNVSTLELGDSALYLCASSLRGGGPQHFGDGTRLSIL.

This clonotype was observed a few times. CDR3 coding DNA: TGTGCCAGCAGCCAAGATAACGGACCCCCTTCGCCCCTCCACTTT. Encoded protein: CASSQDNGPPSPLHF. The rearrangement uses TRBV4-2 and TRBJ1-6, with D hard to call. This CDR3 region has 15 residues. Trimming left V 0 bases short and J 13 bases short, with 16 bases between. CDR1 and CDR2 from the germline V gene are LGHNA and YNFKEQ.

In this sample, this clonotype turned up many times. The chain combines TRBV5-5 with TRBJ2-4, with D hard to call. V was pared by 4 bases and J by 7 bases, with 9 bases between. Germline CDR1 is SGHKS and CDR2 is YYEKEE (reference sequence). CDR3 length equals 12 residues. The CDR3 loop is CASSAGLNIQYF. CDR3 bases: TGTGCCAGCAGCGCTGGGTTGAACATTCAGTACTTC.

This clonotype was detected ten times or more. This rearrangement joins TRBV10-3 to TRBJ1-5; D is unresolved. The V gene lost 4 bases and the J gene lost 5 bases, with 9 bases spanning the gap. The CDR3 is 13 amino acids. From germline, CDR1 is ENHRY and CDR2 SYGVKD. The chain's CDR3 is CAISVWEDQPQHF. The DNA for the CDR3 is TGTGCCATCAGTGTGTGGGAGGATCAGCCCCAGCATTTT.

This clonotype occurred a few times. V gene TRBV7-8 combines with J gene TRBJ2-3, with 8 bases aligning to TRBD2. V trimming: 2 bases; J trimming: 6 bases; junction bases outside the gene matches: 4. The CDR3 length is 14 residues. The germline V gene has CDR1 SGHVS and CDR2 FQNEAQ. The CDR3 spells CASSLSGGGDTQYF. The CDR3 DNA reads as TGTGCCAGCAGCTTAAGCGGGGGTGGGGATACGCAGTATTTT.

This clonotype was found a few times. V and J are TRBV19 and TRBJ1-1; 7 nucleotides match TRBD1. Germline lookup yields CDR1 LNHDA and CDR2 SQIVND (reference sequence). V was pared by 5 bases and J by 3 bases, with 12 bases of the junction left unmatched. This CDR3 spans 16 amino acids. The CDR3 reads CASSPFYRGRDTEAFF. The CDR3 nucleotides read TGTGCCAGTAGTCCCTTTTACAGGGGTCGGGACACTGAAGCTTTCTTT.

V is TRBV3-1 and J is TRBJ2-1, with 8 nucleotides matching TRBD2. V shed 2 bases, J shed 5 bases, and the junction held 5 bases outside the gene matches. Germline V lookup: CDR1 LGHDT, CDR2 YNNKEL (reference sequence). The CDR3 is 15 amino acids. The CDR3 DNA sequence: TGTGCCAGCAGCCAAATGGTACTAGCGGACAATGAGCAGTTCTTC. Translating it yields CASSQMVLADNEQFF.

This clonotype was counted at least ten times. The chain uses TRBV6-5 and TRBJ1-2, with 7 nucleotides matching TRBD1. The CDR3 sequence is 14 residues long. Germline-derived CDR1 and CDR2 are MNHEY and SVGAGI. With 2 bases clipped from V and 4 bases from J, the junction kept 4 bases outside the gene matches. CDR3 sequence (DNA): TGTGCCAGCAGTTACAACAGGGGATCCTATGGCTACACCTTC. Residues: CASSYNRGSYGYTF.

This clonotype has just a few counts. The genes are TRBV4-2 and TRBJ1-3; D remains ambiguous. This CDR3 is 16 amino acids long. Trimming removed 3 bases at V and 4 bases at J, with 16 bases between. Germline CDR1 is LGHNA and CDR2 is YNFKEQ. Here the CDR3 reads CASSHYLAGSGNTIYF. The CDR3 nucleotides read TGTGCCAGCAGCCACTACCTAGCGGGCTCAGGAAACACCATATATTTT.

This clonotype came up once. The chain links TRBV5-4 to TRBJ2-2; 9 bases map to TRBD2. The V segment lost 0 bases and the J segment 7 bases; nucleotides outside the gene matches: 7. The V gene's germline CDR1 is SGHNT and CDR2 YYREEE (reference sequence). This CDR3 is 16 amino acids long. CDR3 sequence: CASSLARASGNGELFF. The CDR3, as DNA: TGTGCCAGCAGCTTGGCGAGGGCTAGCGGGAACGGGGAGCTGTTTTTT.

This clonotype has a count of ten or more. J is TRBJ2-2 and V is TRBV2; 7 bases match TRBD1. Germline assignment: CDR1 SNHLY and CDR2 FYNNEI. The CDR3 is 15 amino acids. The ends lost 3 bases at V and 3 bases at J; junction bases unmatched: 4. CDR3 DNA sequence: TGTGCCAGCAGTGAGACAGGGACCTACACCGGGGAGCTGTTTTTT. It is translated as CASSETGTYTGELFF.